Described below is a single T cell receptor (beta chain) sequence and its context. Antigen unknown. The junction differs from germline at one of its ends, possibly a read error. This entry belongs to a study of T cells after posttransplantation cyclophosphamide. Findings of the study overall: Recipient CMV seropositivity and CMV reactivation strongly tracked TRB clonality.

The data were produced by immunoSEQ multiplex PCR, yet TCRdb's version contains in-frame clones alone and is incomplete. Altogether more than 35,000 clones were found in the sample, and no singletons occur. Germline CDR1 MNHEY, CDR2 SVGAGI. The length of the CDR3 is 12 residues. The chain combines TRBV6-5 with TRBJ1-1, with unresolved D. The TCR comes from a man aged 45-65 years in good health, CMV-negative, and a related stem cell transplant donor. What was sequenced was PBMCs. The CDR3 protein is CASARVKTEAFF. CDR3 in DNA: TGTGCCAGCGCGAGGGTGAAGACTGAAGCTTTCTTT.